The source of this TCR beta chain is a study of CD8 T cells in ankylosing spondylitis. Whole-study findings and limits: Disease-linked clones were CD8+ and relatively rare in peripheral blood.

A single record per CDR3 protein comes from TCRdb applying MiXCR to the 5' RACE reads. This table has roughly 240,000 distinct CDR3 sequences, roughly a third appearing once. The CDR3 has 13 residues. Trimming shortened V by 9 bases and J by 4 bases, and 12 bases separated the two germline ends. The germline V gene has CDR1 MDHEN and CDR2 SYDVKM. The sample holds a few counts of this clonotype. Its antigen remains unidentified. The rearrangement uses TRBV28 and TRBJ2-2; D call uncertain. The sample was blood, either unsorted or a sorted T cell fraction (not recorded which). The TCR comes from a male donor with ankylosing spondylitis or in good health (not recorded which). The CDR3 DNA is TGTGCCAGTTTCCGCCCGTTCACCGGGGAGCTGTTTTTT. This codes for CASFRPFTGELFF.